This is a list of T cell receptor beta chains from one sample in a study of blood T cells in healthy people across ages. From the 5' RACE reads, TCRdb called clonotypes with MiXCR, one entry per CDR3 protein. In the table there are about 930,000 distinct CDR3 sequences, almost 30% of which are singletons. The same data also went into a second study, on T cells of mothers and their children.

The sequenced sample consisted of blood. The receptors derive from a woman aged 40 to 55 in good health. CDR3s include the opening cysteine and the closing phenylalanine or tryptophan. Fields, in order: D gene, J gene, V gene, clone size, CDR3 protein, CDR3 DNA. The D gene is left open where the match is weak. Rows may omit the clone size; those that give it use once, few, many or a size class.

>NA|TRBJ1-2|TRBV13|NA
CTSYPRDYGYTF
TGTACCAGCTACCCTCGGGACTATGGCTACACCTTC
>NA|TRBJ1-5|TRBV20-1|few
CSARDPGPSNQPQHF
TGCAGTGCTAGAGATCCAGGGCCTAGCAATCAGCCCCAGCATTTT
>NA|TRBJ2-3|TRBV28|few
CASRTRTPQEGTDTQYF
TGTGCCAGCAGAACCCGGACACCCCAGGAGGGCACAGATACGCAGTATTTT
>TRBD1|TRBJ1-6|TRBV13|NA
CASSPGDSPNSPLHF
TGTGCCAGCAGCCCGGGGGACAGCCCAAATTCACCCCTCCACTTT
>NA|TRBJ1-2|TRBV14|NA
CASSQDLVGGYTF
TGTGCCAGCAGCCAAGATTTGGTAGGAGGCTACACCTTC
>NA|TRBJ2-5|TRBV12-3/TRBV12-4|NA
CASSLRGNGETQYF
TGTGCCAGCAGTTTACGGGGTAATGGAGAGACCCAGTACTTC
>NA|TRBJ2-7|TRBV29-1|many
CSVERNYEQYF
TGCAGCGTTGAGAGAAACTACGAGCAGTACTTC
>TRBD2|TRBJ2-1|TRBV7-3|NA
CASSFTAGDLYNEQFF
TGTGCCAGCAGCTTCACCGCGGGGGACCTCTACAATGAGCAGTTCTTC
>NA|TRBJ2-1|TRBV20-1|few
CSARDRASDLHEQFF
TGCAGTGCTAGAGATAGGGCTAGCGATCTCCATGAGCAGTTCTTC
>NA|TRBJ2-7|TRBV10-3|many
CAISDRLGRFLDEQYF
TGTGCCATCAGTGATAGGCTAGGACGGTTTCTGGACGAGCAGTACTTC
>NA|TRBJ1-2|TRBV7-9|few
CASRDLRDGGSYTF
TGTGCCAGCAGAGACCTCCGGGACGGCGGGAGCTACACCTTC
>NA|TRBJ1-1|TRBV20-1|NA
CSARERFGTETFF
TGCAGTGCTAGAGAACGGTTTGGGACTGAAACTTTCTTT
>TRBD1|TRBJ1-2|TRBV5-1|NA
CASTPGTGIGGYTF
TGCGCCAGCACCCCCGGGACAGGGATTGGAGGCTACACCTTC
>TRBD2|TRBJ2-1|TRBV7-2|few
CASILPGGGHYNEQFF
TGTGCCAGCATCCTACCCGGGGGGGGCCACTACAATGAGCAGTTCTTC
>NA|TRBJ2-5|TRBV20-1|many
CSAYRAGETQYF
TGCAGTGCTTACAGGGCTGGGGAGACCCAGTACTTC
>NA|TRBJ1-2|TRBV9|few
CASSVDPGDNYGYTF
TGTGCCAGCAGCGTAGATCCAGGAGATAACTATGGCTACACCTTC
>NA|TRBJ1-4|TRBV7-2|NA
CASSLNQGKNEKLFF
TGTGCCAGCAGTCTCAATCAGGGAAAGAATGAAAAACTGTTTTTT
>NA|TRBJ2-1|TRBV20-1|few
CSARDGGRGNEQFF
TGCAGTGCTAGAGATGGGGGGCGGGGCAATGAGCAGTTCTTC